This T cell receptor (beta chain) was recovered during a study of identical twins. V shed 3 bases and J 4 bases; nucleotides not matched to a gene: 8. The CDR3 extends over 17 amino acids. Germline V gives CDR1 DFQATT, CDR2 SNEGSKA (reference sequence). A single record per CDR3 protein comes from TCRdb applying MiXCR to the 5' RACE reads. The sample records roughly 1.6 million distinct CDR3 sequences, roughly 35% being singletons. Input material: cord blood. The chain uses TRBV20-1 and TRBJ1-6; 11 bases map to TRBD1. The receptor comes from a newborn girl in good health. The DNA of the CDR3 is TGCAGTGCTAGGGGGGACAGGGGGTGCCCGTATAATTCACCCCTCCACTTT. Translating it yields CSARGDRGCPYNSPLHF.